This T cell receptor (beta chain) originates from a study of blood T cell repertoires in COVID-19. The CDR3 sequence is 15 residues long. Trimming pared 5 bases from V and 0 bases from J, leaving 13 bases between. Germline CDR1 reads SEHNR; CDR2 reads FQNEAQ (reference sequence). In terms of age and location, participants ranged from about 18 to 95 years and lived in about 25 US areas. Cohort 3 recovery required two negative PCRs, clearance, or symptom resolution. In the original workflow: Counts of nucleated cells, estimated from reference gene primer amplification, were obtained. TCRdb's table, derived via immunoSEQ multiplex PCR, lists solely in-frame clones and lacks some. From that table come the V and J calls and clone size; the DNA was used to work out D and trimming. Seen here are some 200,000 clones, around 90% observed once, and the top ten hold roughly 8.8%.

Sequenced material: PBMCs or T cells enriched from blood (not recorded which). V is TRBV7-9 and J is TRBJ1-1, with D unclear. This receptor was taken from a woman aged 18-29 years who had recovered from COVID-19. CDR3 region: CASSKREPMNTEAFF. The CDR3 nucleotides are TGTGCCAGCAGCAAACGTGAGCCTATGAACACTGAAGCTTTCTTT.